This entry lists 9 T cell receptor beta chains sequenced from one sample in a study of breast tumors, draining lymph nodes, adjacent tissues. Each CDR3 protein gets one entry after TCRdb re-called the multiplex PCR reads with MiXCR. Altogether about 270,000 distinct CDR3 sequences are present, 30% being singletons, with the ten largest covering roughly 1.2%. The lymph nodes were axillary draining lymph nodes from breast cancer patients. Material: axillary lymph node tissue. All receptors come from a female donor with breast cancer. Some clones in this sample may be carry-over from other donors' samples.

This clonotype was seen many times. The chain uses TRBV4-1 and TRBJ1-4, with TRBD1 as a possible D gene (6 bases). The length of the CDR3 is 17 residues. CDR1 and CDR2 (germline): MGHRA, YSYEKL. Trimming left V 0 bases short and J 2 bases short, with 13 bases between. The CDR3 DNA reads TGCGCCAGCAGCCAAGAAGGGGGAATCGGCACTAATGAAAAACTGTTTTTT. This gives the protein CASSQEGGIGTNEKLFF.

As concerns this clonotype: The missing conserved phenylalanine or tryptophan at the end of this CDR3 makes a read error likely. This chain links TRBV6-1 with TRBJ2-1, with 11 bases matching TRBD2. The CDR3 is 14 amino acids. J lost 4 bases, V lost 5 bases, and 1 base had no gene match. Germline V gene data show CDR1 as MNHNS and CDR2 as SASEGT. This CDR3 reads CASSPSGGYNEQFL. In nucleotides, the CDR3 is TGTGCCAGCAGTCCTAGCGGGGGGTACAATGAGCAGTTCCTC.

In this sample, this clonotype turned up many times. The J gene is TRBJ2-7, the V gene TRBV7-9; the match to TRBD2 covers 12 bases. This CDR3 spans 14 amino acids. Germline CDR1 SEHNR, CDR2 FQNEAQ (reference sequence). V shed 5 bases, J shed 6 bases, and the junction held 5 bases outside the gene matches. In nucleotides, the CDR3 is TGTGCCAGCAGCCTGGGGGGACTAGCGGGCGAGCAGTACTTC. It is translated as CASSLGGLAGEQYF. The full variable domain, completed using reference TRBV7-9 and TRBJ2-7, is DTGVSQNPRHKITKRGQNVTFRCDPISEHNRLYWYRQTLGQGPEFLTYFQNEAQLEKSRLLSDRFSAERPKGSFSTLEIQRTEQGDSAMYLCASSLGGLAGEQYFGPGTRLTVT.

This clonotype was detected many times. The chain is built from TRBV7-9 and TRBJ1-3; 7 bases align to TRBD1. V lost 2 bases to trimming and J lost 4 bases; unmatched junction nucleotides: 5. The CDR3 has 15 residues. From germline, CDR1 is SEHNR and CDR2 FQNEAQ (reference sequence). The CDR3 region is CASSLRTGGGNTIYF. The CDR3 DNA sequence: TGTGCCAGCAGCTTAAGGACAGGAGGAGGAAACACCATATATTTT.

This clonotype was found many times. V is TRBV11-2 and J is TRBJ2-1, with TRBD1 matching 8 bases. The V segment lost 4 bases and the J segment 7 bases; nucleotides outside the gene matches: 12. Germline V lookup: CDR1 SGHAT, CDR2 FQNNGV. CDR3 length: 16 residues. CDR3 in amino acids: CASSSIDRGLVNEQFF. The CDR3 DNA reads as TGTGCCAGCAGCTCCATAGACAGGGGTCTAGTGAATGAGCAGTTCTTC.

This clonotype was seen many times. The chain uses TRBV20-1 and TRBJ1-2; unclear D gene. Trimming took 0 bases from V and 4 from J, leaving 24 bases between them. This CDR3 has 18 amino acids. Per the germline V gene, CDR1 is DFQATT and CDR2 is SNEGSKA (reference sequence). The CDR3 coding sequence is TGCAGTGCTAGAGATCCCGGGGAGCCAATTATTTATCGCTATGGCTACACCTTC. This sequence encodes CSARDPGEPIIYRYGYTF.

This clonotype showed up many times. DNA of the CDR3: TGCACCGTCGCAGGGGAAGGGAACATTCAGTACTTC. It is translated as CTVAGEGNIQYF. The gene calls are TRBV29-1 and TRBJ2-4, with a possible D match to TRBD1 (6 bases). CDR1 SQVTM and CDR2 ANQGSEA come from the germline V gene. The CDR3 is made up of 12 amino acids.

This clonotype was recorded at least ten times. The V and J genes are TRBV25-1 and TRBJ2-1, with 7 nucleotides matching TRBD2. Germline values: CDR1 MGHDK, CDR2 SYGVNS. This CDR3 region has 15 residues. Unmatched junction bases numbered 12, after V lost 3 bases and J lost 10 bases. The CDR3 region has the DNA TGTGCCAGCAGTGATCCCGGGACTACCGTCCGGGAGCAGTTCTTC. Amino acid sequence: CASSDPGTTVREQFF. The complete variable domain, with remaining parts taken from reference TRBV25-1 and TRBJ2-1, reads EADIYQTPRYLVIGTGKKITLECSQTMGHDKMYWYQQDPGMELHLIHYSYGVNSTEKGDLSSESTVSRIRTEHFPLTLESARPSHTSQYLCASSDPGTTVREQFFGPGTRLTVL.

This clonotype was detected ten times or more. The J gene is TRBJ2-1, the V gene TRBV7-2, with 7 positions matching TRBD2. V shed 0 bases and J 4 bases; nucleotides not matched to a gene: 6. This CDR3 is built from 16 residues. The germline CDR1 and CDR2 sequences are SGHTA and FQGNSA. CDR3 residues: CASSLAGGYQYNEQFF. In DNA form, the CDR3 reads TGTGCCAGCAGCTTAGCGGGGGGGTACCAGTACAATGAGCAGTTCTTC.